The clone carrying this T cell receptor beta chain was detected once. The sample belongs to a study of T cell responses to AZD1222 COVID-19 vaccine. Sequenced by immunoSEQ multiplex PCR; TCRdb stores in-frame clones only, minus some. The repertoire holds 99,000 or so clones, with about 80% as singletons. Germline CDR1 MNHEY, CDR2 SMNVEV (reference sequence). The V gene lost 8 bases and the J gene lost 1 base, with 11 bases spanning the gap. The CDR3 consists of 14 residues. The V call is TRBV27, the J call TRBJ2-2; D perhaps matches TRBD2 (6 bases). Sample: peripheral blood, taken on day 0 of AZD1222 vaccination. This TCR was recovered from an adult in good health. CDR3 bases: TGTGCCAGCTGCGGGGCAGGGAACACCGGGGAGCTGTTTTTT. It yields the protein CASCGAGNTGELFF.